What follows are 29 T cell receptor beta chains derived from one specimen sequenced in a study of cytomegalovirus exposure and HLA in healthy donors. Libraries were prepared by immunoSEQ multiplex PCR; TCRdb keeps only in-frame clonotypes and omits some of them. The sample shows around 260,000 clones, about nine tenths of them seen only once. Sequences were obtained from PBMCs. The receptor set was obtained from a woman younger than 45 in good health and CMV-seronegative.

V and J are TRBV2 and TRBJ2-2, with 16 positions matching TRBD2. The CDR3 has 18 amino acids. The V segment lost 2 bases and the J segment 6 bases; nucleotides outside the gene matches: 6. Looked up from germline, CDR1 is SNHLY and CDR2 is FYNNEI. The CDR3 DNA reads TGTGCCAGCAGTGAACTGCCGGGACTAGCGGGAGGGGCCGGGGAGCTGTTTTTT. The encoded protein is CASSELPGLAGGAGELFF.

V gene TRBV7-3 combines with J gene TRBJ2-2; TRBD1 might be the D (6 bases). The germline V and J ends were trimmed by 2 bases and 5 bases, with 12 bases remaining between them. This CDR3 has 15 amino acids. The V gene's germline CDR1 is SGHTA and CDR2 FQGTGA. The CDR3 region is CASSLGYRDTGELFF. Written as DNA, the CDR3 is TGTGCCAGCAGCTTAGGGTACAGGGATACCGGGGAGCTGTTTTTT.

J is TRBJ2-3 and V is TRBV6-1; weak D call: TRBD2 (6 bases). Germline lookup yields CDR1 MNHNS and CDR2 SASEGT. V was cut by 2 bases and J by 1 base, with 10 bases left in between. The CDR3 is made up of 15 amino acids. CDR3 in DNA: TGTGCCAGCAGTGAAACCGCTAGCGGCACAGATACGCAGTATTTT. This translates into CASSETASGTDTQYF.

V is TRBV2 and J is TRBJ1-2, with D possibly matching TRBD1 (5 bases). Germline CDR1 SNHLY, CDR2 FYNNEI. The CDR3 runs to 15 residues. Trimming pared 2 bases from V and 0 bases from J, leaving 10 bases between. This CDR3 reads CASSESAGPNYGYTF. The DNA of the CDR3 is TGTGCCAGCAGTGAATCGGCAGGGCCTAACTATGGCTACACCTTC.

The chain uses TRBV29-1 and TRBJ1-2; 9 nucleotides match TRBD1. V was pared by 1 base and J by 8 bases, with 8 bases of the junction left unmatched. Germline V CDR1 and CDR2: SQVTM, ANQGSEA. This CDR3 is 14 amino acids long. CDR3 region: CSVEGQGGMGGYTF. The CDR3 DNA reads as TGCAGCGTTGAAGGACAGGGGGGAATGGGGGGCTACACCTTC.

The rearrangement links TRBV6-5 to TRBJ2-7, with D possibly matching TRBD1 (6 bases). The CDR3 is made up of 14 amino acids. Trimming stripped 0 bases from V and 5 bases from J, with 11 bases between. Germline loops: CDR1 MNHEY, CDR2 SVGAGI. CDR3 coding DNA: TGTGCCAGCAGTTACTCGACAGGTTTGGACGAGCAGTACTTC. Protein sequence: CASSYSTGLDEQYF.

The chain couples TRBV10-2 to TRBJ2-4, with 8 bases fitting TRBD2. Germline lookup yields CDR1 WSHSY and CDR2 SAAADI. Trimming cost V 4 bases and J 0 bases; bases outside gene matches: 5. There are 16 residues in the CDR3. As DNA, the CDR3 is TGCGCCAGCAGTGGTCTGAGCGGGGGAGCCAAAAACATTCAGTACTTC. Amino acid sequence: CASSGLSGGAKNIQYF.

The rearrangement links TRBV5-1 to TRBJ2-1, with unresolved D. With 4 bases removed from V and 0 bases from J, the gap between germline ends came to 5 bases. Germline V gene sequence: CDR1 SGHRS, CDR2 YFSETQ. CDR3 size: 13 residues. CDR3 residues: CASSESSYNEQFF. Written as DNA, the CDR3 is TGCGCCAGCAGCGAGAGCTCCTACAATGAGCAGTTCTTC.

This clone appeared once. The rearrangement links TRBV30 to TRBJ1-2; TRBD1 is a possible D gene (5 bases). The CDR3 covers 13 residues. V lost 4 bases and J 3 bases, leaving 12 bases between the germline ends. Germline assignment: CDR1 GTSNPN and CDR2 SVGIG (reference sequence). CDR3 bases: TGTGCCTGGACCAATCGAGGGGACTATGGCTACACCTTC. As protein: CAWTNRGDYGYTF.

In nucleotides, the CDR3 is TGCGCCAGCAGCCAAGAACCAGGCTTAAGCCTAGATCCCTATGGCTACACCTTC. Its protein is CASSQEPGLSLDPYGYTF. The chain employs TRBV4-3 and TRBJ1-2; D is unclear. Trimming left V 0 bases short and J 4 bases short, with 21 bases between. The CDR3 covers 18 residues. The germline CDR1 and CDR2 sequences are LGHNA and YSLEER.

The gene calls are TRBV10-3 and TRBJ1-1, with 10 nucleotides matching TRBD1. This CDR3 region has 13 residues. Germline lookup yields CDR1 ENHRY and CDR2 SYGVKD. Trimming at V came to 10 bases and at J to 3 bases, leaving 5 bases not matched to a gene. The CDR3 DNA reads as TGTGCCACCGGGACAGGGGTCGACACTGAAGCTTTCTTT. Translation: CATGTGVDTEAFF.

The J gene is TRBJ2-3, the V gene TRBV28; D unclear. The V end lost 4 bases, the J end lost 6 bases, and 14 bases lay between the germline ends. The CDR3 runs to 14 residues. Germline CDR1 and CDR2: MDHEN and SYDVKM. This chain's CDR3 is CASSSPGPSDTQYF. In DNA form, the CDR3 reads TGTGCCAGCAGTTCCCCGGGCCCCTCGGATACGCAGTATTTT.

V gene TRBV27 combines with J gene TRBJ2-7; TRBD1 might be the D (6 bases). The CDR3 spans 15 residues. V was cut by 5 bases and J by 2 bases, with 16 bases left in between. Germline assignment: CDR1 MNHEY and CDR2 SMNVEV (reference sequence). The CDR3 DNA sequence: TGTGCCAGCAGTGACCGGGACACCCACACCTACGAGCAGTACTTC. Its protein product is CASSDRDTHTYEQYF.

The chain has TRBV27 and TRBJ1-1; D may be TRBD1 (5 bases). V lost 5 bases and J lost 0, with 13 bases in between. Looked up from germline, CDR1 is MNHEY and CDR2 is SMNVEV (reference sequence). The CDR3 has 15 residues. The CDR3, as DNA: TGTGCCAGCAGTCAAGGGACGGGTATGAACACTGAAGCTTTCTTT. Translating it yields CASSQGTGMNTEAFF.

The V gene is TRBV27, the J gene TRBJ1-5; D perhaps matches TRBD1 (5 bases). The CDR3 length is 16 residues. V was cut by 2 bases and J by 0 bases, with 11 bases left in between. Germline CDR1 reads MNHEY; CDR2 reads SMNVEV (reference sequence). This CDR3 reads CASSLQGGVSNQPQHF. The CDR3 DNA follows: TGTGCCAGCAGTTTACAGGGAGGTGTTAGCAATCAGCCCCAGCATTTT.

This clone was detected only a few times. The V and J genes are TRBV5-8 and TRBJ2-7; D call uncertain. Trimming left V 1 base short and J 0 bases short, with 11 bases between. The CDR3 spans 15 residues. The germline V gene encodes CDR1 SGHTS and CDR2 YDEGEE. The CDR3 region has the DNA TGTGCCAGCAGCTTGTACGCGTCAAGCTCCTACGAGCAGTACTTC. It specifies CASSLYASSSYEQYF.

This sequence joins TRBV11-2 and TRBJ2-7; D is unclear. Germline loops: CDR1 SGHAT, CDR2 FQNNGV. Trimming stripped 5 bases from V and 2 bases from J, with 16 bases between. The CDR3 runs 15 residues. Here the CDR3 reads CASSLSSLDPYEQYF. The CDR3 nucleotides are TGTGCCAGCAGCCTAAGTAGCCTAGATCCCTACGAGCAGTACTTC.

The chain uses TRBV5-1 and TRBJ2-7; possible D gene TRBD1, 5 bases. Germline V lookup: CDR1 SGHRS, CDR2 YFSETQ. The CDR3 has 15 residues. V gave up 0 bases and J gave up 5 bases, with 15 bases separating them. CDR3 in DNA: TGCGCCAGCAGCTTGGGTGTGGGTTTAGGGGACGAGCAGTACTTC. This codes for CASSLGVGLGDEQYF.

V is TRBV5-6 and J is TRBJ1-5; a weak D match, TRBD1 (5 bases). This CDR3 has 16 amino acids. V dropped 1 base and J dropped 7 bases, with 18 bases sitting between them. CDR1 is SGHDT, CDR2 YYEEEE, per germline. The CDR3 bases are TGTGCCAGCAGCTTGAACGGGGACCTATACTTACAGCCCCAGCATTTT. Its protein product is CASSLNGDLYLQPQHF.

This chain joins TRBV5-1 and TRBJ2-6; D is unclear. Trimming pared 5 bases from V and 2 bases from J, leaving 17 bases between. CDR3 length: 17 amino acids. In germline, CDR1 is SGHRS, CDR2 YFSETQ. The CDR3 protein is CASRPGLSNTGANVLTF. In DNA, the CDR3 is TGCGCCAGCAGACCAGGCTTGAGTAATACTGGGGCCAACGTCCTGACTTTC. Full variable domain (rest looked up from reference TRBV5-1 and TRBJ2-6): KAGVTQTPRYLIKTRGQQVTLSCSPISGHRSVSWYQQTPGQGLQFLFEYFSETQRNKGNFPGRFSGRQFSNSRSEMNVSTLELGDSALYLCASRPGLSNTGANVLTFGAGSRLTVL.

The rearrangement uses TRBV19 and TRBJ1-2; D unresolved. The germline gives CDR1 LNHDA, CDR2 SQIVND (reference sequence). V shed 3 bases and J shed 2 bases, with 13 bases lying between them. CDR3 length: 15 amino acids. For the CDR3, the DNA is TGTGCCAGTAGTATGAACAGCCCAGGCAACTATGGCTACACCTTC. This gives the protein CASSMNSPGNYGYTF. The complete variable domain, with remaining parts taken from reference TRBV19 and TRBJ1-2, reads DGGITQSPKYLFRKEGQNVTLSCEQNLNHDAMYWYRQDPGQGLRLIYYSQIVNDFQKGDIAEGYSVSREKKESFPLTVTSAQKNPTAFYLCASSMNSPGNYGYTFGSGTRLTVV.

J is TRBJ2-7 and V is TRBV7-2, with unresolved D. The CDR3 is 13 residues long. Germline V CDR1 and CDR2: SGHTA, FQGNSA. V gave up 6 bases and J gave up 0 bases, with 9 bases separating them. The CDR3 reads CASSPGYSYEQYF. In DNA form, the CDR3 reads TGTGCCAGCAGTCCCGGTTACTCCTACGAGCAGTACTTC.

The gene calls are TRBV2 and TRBJ2-6; D is uncertain. The V end was cut by 6 bases, the J end by 2 bases, with 14 bases between. This CDR3 comprises 16 residues. The germline CDR1 and CDR2 sequences are SNHLY and FYNNEI. The CDR3 loop reads CASRTFAFTGANVLTF. The CDR3 DNA reads TGTGCCAGCAGGACCTTCGCTTTTACTGGGGCCAACGTCCTGACTTTC.

V gene TRBV5-1 combines with J gene TRBJ2-7, with 7 bases fitting TRBD1. The CDR3 covers 14 residues. The J segment lost 1 base and the V segment lost 4 bases, leaving 5 bases of the junction unmatched. The germline gives CDR1 SGHRS, CDR2 YFSETQ. The CDR3 protein is CASSAGQASYEQYF. The CDR3 coding sequence is TGCGCCAGCAGCGCCGGACAGGCTTCCTACGAGCAGTACTTC.

The CDR3: CASSQDFRSGELFF. For the CDR3, the DNA is TGTGCCAGTAGCCAGGACTTCCGGTCCGGGGAGCTGTTTTTT. V and J are TRBV19 and TRBJ2-2; TRBD2 might be the D (5 bases). This CDR3 region has 14 residues. In germline, CDR1 is LNHDA, CDR2 SQIVND (reference sequence). V lost 6 bases to trimming and J lost 6 bases, with 14 bases between them.

This CDR3 is CASSQGGQGPEAFF. CDR3 DNA: TGCGCCAGCAGCCAAGGGGGACAGGGTCCTGAAGCTTTCTTT. V usage is TRBV4-3 and J usage is TRBJ1-1; 9 nucleotides agree with TRBD1. The V segment lost 1 base and the J segment 6 bases; nucleotides outside the gene matches: 3. The CDR3 consists of 14 residues. CDR1 LGHNA and CDR2 YSLEER come from the germline V gene.

Notes on this clone: Other DNA sequences in this sample translate to the same CDR3. This sequence joins TRBV27 and TRBJ2-7; a possible D gene is TRBD2 (5 bases). Germline V lookup: CDR1 MNHEY, CDR2 SMNVEV (reference sequence). The CDR3 sequence is 13 residues long. V was trimmed by 3 bases and J by 2 bases, leaving 8 bases between them. CDR3 residues: CASSFGVTYEQYF. As DNA, the CDR3 is TGTGCCAGCAGTTTCGGGGTTACCTACGAGCAGTACTTC.

The rearrangement uses TRBV6-1 and TRBJ2-7; TRBD1 agrees at 11 bases. The CDR3 is 15 residues long. CDR1 and CDR2 from the germline V gene are MNHNS and SASEGT. J gave up 2 bases and V 5 bases, and 5 bases lay outside the gene matches. The CDR3 DNA is TGTGCCAGCAGTTTCGCGGGACAGGGGGCCTACGAGCAGTACTTC. This sequence encodes CASSFAGQGAYEQYF.

The chain is built from TRBV28 and TRBJ1-5; D ambiguous. In germline, CDR1 is MDHEN, CDR2 SYDVKM. CDR3 length: 16 amino acids. Trimming stripped 1 base from V and 6 bases from J, with 16 bases between. CDR3 residues: CASSLYFRKEVQPQHF. The CDR3 region has the DNA TGTGCCAGCAGTTTATACTTTCGAAAGGAAGTTCAGCCCCAGCATTTT.